This T cell receptor beta chain is drawn from a study of cytomegalovirus exposure and HLA in healthy donors. Profiling relied on immunoSEQ multiplex PCR, and the TCRdb table lists in-frame clones only, not all of them. The sample lists 100,000 to 150,000 clones; about 88% were seen once. This CDR3 comprises 16 residues. V lost 5 bases and J lost 8; bases outside the gene matches: 13. Germline CDR1 reads SEHNR; CDR2 reads FQNEAQ (reference sequence). The V and J genes are TRBV7-9 and TRBJ1-4, with TRBD1 matching over 8 bases. The TCR was taken from a man younger than 45 in good health and CMV-seronegative. The sequenced sample was PBMCs. CDR3 sequence (DNA): TGTGCCAGCAGCGTGATTAAAGGGACAGGATTAGAAAAACTGTTTTTT. Encoded protein: CASSVIKGTGLEKLFF.